The 4 T cell receptor beta chains presented below share a single source sample, sequenced in a study of T cell changes during pregnancy in multiple sclerosis. Measured with immunoSEQ multiplex PCR; TCRdb has only the in-frame clones, and not every one. The sample has about 41,000 clones, 90% seen once. The material was CD8+ T cells from peripheral blood mononuclear cells, obtained in the third trimester of pregnancy. The receptors come from a female donor with multiple sclerosis, enrolled in a pregnancy study.

CDR3 in DNA: TGCGCCAGCAGCTGGACAGGGTTCGACGAGCAGTACTTC. Amino acids: CASSWTGFDEQYF. The V gene is TRBV5-1, the J gene TRBJ2-5; 8 bases match TRBD1. Near its end, the DNA agrees better with TRBJ2-7, so the J call may be wrong. This CDR3 comprises 13 residues. CDR1 is SGHRS, CDR2 YFSETQ, per germline.

This rearrangement joins TRBV30 to TRBJ2-5; TRBD2 aligns across 7 bases. Losses at the gene ends were 2 bases for V and 1 base for J; bases not matched to a gene: 4. Germline V gene lookup returns CDR1 GTSNPN and CDR2 SVGIG (reference sequence). CDR3 size: 14 residues. CDR3: CAWSSLAGQETQYF. CDR3 bases: TGTGCCTGGAGTTCGTTAGCGGGCCAAGAGACCCAGTACTTC.

The chain uses TRBV28 and TRBJ2-5; 16 bases map to TRBD2. With V trimmed by 5 bases and J by 1 base, 7 bases remained unmatched. Per the germline V gene, CDR1 is MDHEN and CDR2 is SYDVKM. CDR3 length: 18 residues. For the CDR3, the DNA is TGTGCCAGCAGTCCTCCGGGACTAGCGGGAGGGTCCCAAGAGACCCAGTACTTC. Amino acid sequence: CASSPPGLAGGSQETQYF.

This rearrangement joins TRBV6-6 to TRBJ2-7; maybe TRBD1 (5 bases). This CDR3 region has 14 residues. V dropped 2 bases and J dropped 2 bases, with 10 bases sitting between them. The germline V gene encodes CDR1 MNHNY and CDR2 SVGAGI (reference sequence). The CDR3 DNA follows: TGTGCCAGCAGTTACCCAGGGATTGCCTACGAGCAGTACTTC. Protein product: CASSYPGIAYEQYF.